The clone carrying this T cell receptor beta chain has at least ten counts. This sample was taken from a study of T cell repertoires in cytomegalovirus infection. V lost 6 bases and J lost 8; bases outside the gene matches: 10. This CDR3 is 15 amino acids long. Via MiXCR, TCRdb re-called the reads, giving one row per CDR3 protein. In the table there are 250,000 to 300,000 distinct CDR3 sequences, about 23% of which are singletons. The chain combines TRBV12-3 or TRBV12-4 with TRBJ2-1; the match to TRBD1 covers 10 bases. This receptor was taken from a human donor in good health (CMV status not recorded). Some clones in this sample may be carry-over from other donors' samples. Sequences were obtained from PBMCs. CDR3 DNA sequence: TGTGCCAGCAGGATTCCGGGACAGGGGAAAGATGAGCAGTTCTTC. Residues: CASRIPGQGKDEQFF.